The clone carrying this T cell receptor beta chain showed up just a few times. Its cognate antigen is unknown. This entry comes from a study of cytomegalovirus exposure and HLA in healthy donors. Study-level results: Further analysis, carried out later, found HLA-associated TCR beta chains more clonally expanded than equally common other chains. A highly shared variant cluster was judged a likely technical artifact. In an earlier analysis, productive rearrangement rates for most beta V segments clustered near 87% or 30%. Later analysis identified 16,000 or so TCR beta sequences associated with HLA alleles, using a false discovery rate threshold of 0.05.

Germline CDR1 and CDR2: SGHAT and FQNNGV. Trimming cost V 5 bases and J 3 bases; bases outside gene matches: 9. There are 16 residues in the CDR3. PCR used 60 Vbeta primers and 13 Jbeta primers. Clones were read by immunoSEQ multiplex PCR, and TCRdb kept only the in-frame ones, dropping some. The sample comprises 120,000 or so clones, 60% to 85% of which are singletons, and roughly 6% rests with the top ten. This chain links TRBV11-2 with TRBJ2-1, with TRBD2 matching over 8 bases. The receptor was isolated from a woman aged 40 to 55 in good health and CMV-seronegative. Sequencing was performed on PBMCs. In DNA, the CDR3 is TGTGCCAGCAGCCCCCAGGCGGGAGGAGTCTACAATGAGCAGTTCTTC. This gives the protein CASSPQAGGVYNEQFF.